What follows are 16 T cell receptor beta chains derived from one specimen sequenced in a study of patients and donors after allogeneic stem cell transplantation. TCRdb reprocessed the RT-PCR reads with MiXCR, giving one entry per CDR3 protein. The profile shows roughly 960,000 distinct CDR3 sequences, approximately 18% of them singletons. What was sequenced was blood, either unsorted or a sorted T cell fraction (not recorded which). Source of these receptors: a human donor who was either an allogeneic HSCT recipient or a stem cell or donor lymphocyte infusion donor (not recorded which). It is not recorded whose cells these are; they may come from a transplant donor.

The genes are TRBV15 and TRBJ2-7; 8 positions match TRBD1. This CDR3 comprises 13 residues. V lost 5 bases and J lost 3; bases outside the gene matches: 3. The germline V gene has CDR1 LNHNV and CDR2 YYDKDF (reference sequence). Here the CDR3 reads CATSPGQGYEQYF. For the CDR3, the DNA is TGTGCCACCAGCCCCGGACAGGGCTACGAGCAGTACTTC.

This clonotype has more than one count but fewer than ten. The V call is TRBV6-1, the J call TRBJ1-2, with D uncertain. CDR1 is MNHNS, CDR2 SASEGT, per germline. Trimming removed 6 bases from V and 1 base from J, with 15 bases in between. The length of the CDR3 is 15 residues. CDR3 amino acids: CASRQAREGNYGYTF. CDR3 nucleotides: TGTGCCAGCAGACAAGCCCGGGAGGGTAACTATGGCTACACCTTC.

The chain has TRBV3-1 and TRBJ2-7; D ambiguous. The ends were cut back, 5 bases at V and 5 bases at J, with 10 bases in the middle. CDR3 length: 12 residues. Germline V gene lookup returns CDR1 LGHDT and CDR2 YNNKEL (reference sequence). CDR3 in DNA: TGTGCCAGCAGCAAAACAGACCACGAGCAGTACTTC. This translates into CASSKTDHEQYF.

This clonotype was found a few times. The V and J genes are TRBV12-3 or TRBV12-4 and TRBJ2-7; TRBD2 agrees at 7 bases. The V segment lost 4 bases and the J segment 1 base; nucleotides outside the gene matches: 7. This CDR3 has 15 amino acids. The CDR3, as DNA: TGTGCCAGCAGTTCCAGGGACTACTCTTCCTACGAGCAGTACTTC. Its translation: CASSSRDYSSYEQYF.

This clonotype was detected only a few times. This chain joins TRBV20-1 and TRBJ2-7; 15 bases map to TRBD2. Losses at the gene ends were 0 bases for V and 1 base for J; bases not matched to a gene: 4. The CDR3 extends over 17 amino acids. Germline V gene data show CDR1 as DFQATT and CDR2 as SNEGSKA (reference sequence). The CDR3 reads CSARDRTSGRGSYEQYF. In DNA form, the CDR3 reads TGCAGTGCTAGAGACCGGACTAGCGGGAGGGGATCCTACGAGCAGTACTTC.

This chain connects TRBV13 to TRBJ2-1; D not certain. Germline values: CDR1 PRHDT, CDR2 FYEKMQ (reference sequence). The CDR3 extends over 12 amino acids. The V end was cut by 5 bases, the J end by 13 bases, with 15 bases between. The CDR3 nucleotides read TGTGCCAGCAGCGAAGGGATTAAACCACAGTTCTTC. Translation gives CASSEGIKPQFF.

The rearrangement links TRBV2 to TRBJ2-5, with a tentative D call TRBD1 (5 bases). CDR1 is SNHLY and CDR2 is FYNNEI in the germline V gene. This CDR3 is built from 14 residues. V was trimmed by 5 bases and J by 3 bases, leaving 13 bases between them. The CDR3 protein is CASSKGNRKETQYF. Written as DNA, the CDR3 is TGTGCCAGCAGTAAGGGGAATAGAAAAGAGACCCAGTACTTC.

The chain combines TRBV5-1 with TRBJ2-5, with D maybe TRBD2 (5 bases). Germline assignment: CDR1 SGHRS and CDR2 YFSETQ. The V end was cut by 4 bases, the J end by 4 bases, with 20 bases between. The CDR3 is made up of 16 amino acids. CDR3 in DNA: TGCGCCAGCAGCAGAGGGAGCGCAGGAAGACGAGAGACCCAGTACTTC. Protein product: CASSRGSAGRRETQYF.

The CDR3 sequence is CATSRDRSADTQYF. CDR3 in DNA: TGTGCCACCAGCAGAGATCGATCAGCAGATACGCAGTATTTT. The V and J genes are TRBV15 and TRBJ2-3, with unresolved D. The CDR3 is made up of 14 amino acids. Germline values: CDR1 LNHNV, CDR2 YYDKDF (reference sequence). The germline V and J ends were trimmed by 0 bases and 4 bases, with 8 bases remaining between them.

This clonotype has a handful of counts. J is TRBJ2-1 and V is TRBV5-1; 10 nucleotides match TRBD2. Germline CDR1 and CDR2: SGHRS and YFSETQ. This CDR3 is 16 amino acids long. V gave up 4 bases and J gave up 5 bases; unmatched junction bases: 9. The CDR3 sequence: CASSRASGSSHNEQFF. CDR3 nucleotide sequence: TGCGCCAGCAGCAGAGCTAGCGGGAGTTCCCACAATGAGCAGTTCTTC.

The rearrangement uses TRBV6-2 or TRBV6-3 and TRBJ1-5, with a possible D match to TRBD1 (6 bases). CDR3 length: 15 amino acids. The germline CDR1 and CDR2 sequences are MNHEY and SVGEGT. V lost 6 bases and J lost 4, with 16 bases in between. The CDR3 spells CASSPLGGGNQPQHF. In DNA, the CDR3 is TGTGCCAGCAGCCCCCTCGGAGGGGGGAATCAGCCCCAGCATTTT.

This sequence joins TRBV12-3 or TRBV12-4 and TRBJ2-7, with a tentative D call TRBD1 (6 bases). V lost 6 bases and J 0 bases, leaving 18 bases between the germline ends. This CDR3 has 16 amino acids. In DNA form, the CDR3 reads TGTGCCAGCAGCCACAGGACAGCCATAAGCTCCTACGAGCAGTACTTC. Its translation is CASSHRTAISSYEQYF.

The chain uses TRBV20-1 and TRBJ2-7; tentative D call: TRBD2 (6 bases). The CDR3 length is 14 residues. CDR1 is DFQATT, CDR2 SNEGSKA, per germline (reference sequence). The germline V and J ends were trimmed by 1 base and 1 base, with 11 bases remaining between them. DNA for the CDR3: TGCAGTGCTAGAGGGAGGGAAGGGTCCTACGAGCAGTACTTC. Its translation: CSARGREGSYEQYF.

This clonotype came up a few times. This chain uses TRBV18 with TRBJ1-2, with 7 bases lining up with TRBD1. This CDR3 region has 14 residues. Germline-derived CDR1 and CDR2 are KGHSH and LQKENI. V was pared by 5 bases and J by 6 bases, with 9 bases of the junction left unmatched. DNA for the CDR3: TGTGCCAGCTCATCCGACAGGGTTTCTAATGGCTACACCTTC. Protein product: CASSSDRVSNGYTF.

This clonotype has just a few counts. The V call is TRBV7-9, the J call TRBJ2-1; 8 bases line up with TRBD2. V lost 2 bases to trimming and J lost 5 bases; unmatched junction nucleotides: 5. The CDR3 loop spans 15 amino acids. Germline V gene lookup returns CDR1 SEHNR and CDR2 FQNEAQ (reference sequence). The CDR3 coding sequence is TGTGCCAGCAGCTTAACGCGGGGGGTGCACAATGAGCAGTTCTTC. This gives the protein CASSLTRGVHNEQFF.

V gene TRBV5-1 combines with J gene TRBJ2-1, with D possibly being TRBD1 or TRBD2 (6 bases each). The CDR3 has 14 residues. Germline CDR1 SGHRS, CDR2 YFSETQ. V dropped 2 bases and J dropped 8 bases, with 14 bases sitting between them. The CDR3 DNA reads TGCGCCAGCAGCTTCCGGGGGCGAGGGGATGAGCAGTTCTTC. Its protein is CASSFRGRGDEQFF.